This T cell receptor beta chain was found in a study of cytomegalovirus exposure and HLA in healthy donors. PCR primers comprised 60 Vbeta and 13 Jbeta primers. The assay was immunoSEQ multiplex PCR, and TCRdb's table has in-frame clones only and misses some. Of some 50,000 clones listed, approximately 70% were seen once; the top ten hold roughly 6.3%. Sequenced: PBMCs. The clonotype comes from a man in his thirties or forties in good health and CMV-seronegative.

CDR3 bases: TGTGCCAGCAGGCGGGCAGATACGCAGTATTTT. This translates into CASRRADTQYF. This chain uses TRBV7-9 with TRBJ2-3, with TRBD2 as a possible D gene (5 bases). The CDR3 has 11 amino acids. Germline V lookup: CDR1 SEHNR, CDR2 FQNEAQ (reference sequence). Trimming removed 6 bases at V and 4 bases at J, with 5 bases between.